The 9 T cell receptor beta chains below were found in one sample sequenced in a study of blood T cells in healthy people across ages. The authors ran a second PCR of about 7 to 11 cycles using a sample-barcoded 5' primer and a J-beta primer mix. TCRdb processed the 5' RACE reads anew with MiXCR; each CDR3 protein has one entry. The sample carries 1.5 million to 2 million distinct CDR3 sequences, about 35% recorded once. The sequenced material came from blood. These receptors originate from a woman in her 30s in good health.

This clonotype has just one count. The chain is built from TRBV5-1 and TRBJ2-3; D is unresolved. Trimming removed 2 bases at V and 0 bases at J, with 10 bases between. Germline CDR1 and CDR2: SGHRS and YFSETQ. This CDR3 comprises 15 residues. CDR3 DNA sequence: TGCGCCAGCAGCTTCGAACCGCAAAGCACAGATACGCAGTATTTT. Its translation: CASSFEPQSTDTQYF.

This rearrangement joins TRBV6-5 to TRBJ2-3; TRBD2 matches 7 bases. Trimming cost V 0 bases and J 2 bases; bases outside gene matches: 8. The CDR3 extends over 17 amino acids. Germline V gene data show CDR1 as MNHEY and CDR2 as SVGAGI. The CDR3 nucleotides are TGTGCCAGCAGTTACTCTTCTACGGGGGGAACCACAGATACGCAGTATTTT. Translation: CASSYSSTGGTTDTQYF.

Here the CDR3 DNA reads TGTGCCAGCAATTCCCTTGGAACTAGCGGGAGGGCGCAGTACGAGCAGTACTTC. Residues: CASNSLGTSGRAQYEQYF. V is TRBV28 and J is TRBJ2-7, with 13 bases fitting TRBD2. The V gene end was trimmed by 7 bases and the J gene end by 4 bases; junction bases not matched to a gene: 16. Germline lookup yields CDR1 MDHEN and CDR2 SYDVKM. The CDR3 covers 18 residues.

A note on this clonotype: The junction differs from germline at one of its ends, possibly a read error. The chain carries TRBV7-2 and TRBJ2-7; perhaps TRBD2 as D (6 bases). This CDR3 spans 14 amino acids. Germline V CDR1 and CDR2: SGHTA, FQGNSA. The CDR3 DNA follows: TGTGTCAGCAGCGGAGGAGGGATTACCTACGAGCAGTACTTC. Translation: CVSSGGGITYEQYF.

The sample holds a few counts of this clonotype. The chain combines TRBV4-1 with TRBJ2-1; TRBD2 agrees at 7 bases. Germline CDR1 reads MGHRA; CDR2 reads YSYEKL. J lost 1 base, V lost 0 bases, and 12 bases had no gene match. The CDR3 length is 19 residues. This CDR3 is CASSQDLRGGGGSYNEQFF. The CDR3 coding sequence is TGCGCCAGCAGCCAAGATTTGAGGGGTGGCGGGGGATCCTACAATGAGCAGTTCTTC.

Comments on this clonotype: One end of the junction does not line up with germline, which may come from a read error. The chain couples TRBV18 to TRBJ2-7; D gene unclear. The CDR3 spans 13 residues. Per the germline V gene, CDR1 is KGHSH and CDR2 is LQKENI. In nucleotides, the CDR3 is TGTGCCGGCTCACGGTCCTTCTCCTACGAGCAGTACTTC. It codes for CAGSRSFSYEQYF.

This clonotype was seen ten or more times. V and J are TRBV5-1 and TRBJ1-1, with unresolved D. Germline V CDR1 and CDR2: SGHRS, YFSETQ. Trimming left V 0 bases short and J 1 base short, with 4 bases between. The CDR3 runs 13 residues. This CDR3 is CASSLAENTEAFF. Here the CDR3 DNA reads TGCGCCAGCAGCTTGGCCGAGAACACTGAAGCTTTCTTT. Combining the CDR3 with reference TRBV5-1 and TRBJ1-1 gives the whole variable domain KAGVTQTPRYLIKTRGQQVTLSCSPISGHRSVSWYQQTPGQGLQFLFEYFSETQRNKGNFPGRFSGRQFSNSRSEMNVSTLELGDSALYLCASSLAENTEAFFGQGTRLTVV.

CDR3 coding DNA: TGTGCCAGCAGTGAAGCACTCAGGCCAGGCTCTGGAAACACCATATATTTT. It encodes CASSEALRPGSGNTIYF. This chain joins TRBV6-1 and TRBJ1-3; D gene unclear. Deletions cut 0 bases from V and 0 bases from J, with 12 bases between. This CDR3 region has 17 residues. Germline V gene sequence: CDR1 MNHNS, CDR2 SASEGT.

The chain has TRBV20-1 and TRBJ1-2, with D perhaps TRBD1 (5 bases). The CDR3 totals 15 residues. The V and J ends lost 0 bases and 4 bases respectively, with 15 bases between them. Germline V gives CDR1 DFQATT, CDR2 SNEGSKA (reference sequence). In DNA, the CDR3 is TGCAGTGCTAGAGATCCGAGGGGAAGGGCCTATGGCTACACCTTC. It encodes CSARDPRGRAYGYTF.